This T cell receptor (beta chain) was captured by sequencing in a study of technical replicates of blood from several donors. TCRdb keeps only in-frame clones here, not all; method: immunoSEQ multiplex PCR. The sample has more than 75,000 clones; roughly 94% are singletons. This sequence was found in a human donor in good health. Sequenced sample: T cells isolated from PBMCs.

This CDR3 reads CASSYLYEQYF. In DNA form, the CDR3 reads TGTGCCAGCAGTTACCTCTACGAGCAGTACTTC. The chain combines TRBV6-5 with TRBJ2-7; D is uncertain. The V gene lost 2 bases and the J gene lost 3 bases, with 2 bases spanning the gap. This CDR3 has 11 amino acids. CDR1 is MNHEY and CDR2 is SVGAGI in the germline V gene.